This TCR beta chain came from a study of control samples from healthy donors and cancer patients. The CDR3 has 17 amino acids. Trimming took 2 bases from V and 3 from J; bases not matched to a gene: 4. Germline CDR1 SGHNT, CDR2 YYREEE (reference sequence). Produced via immunoSEQ multiplex PCR; TCRdb's table is partial and in-frame only. The table has tens of thousands of clones, around nine tenths seen once; the top ten hold around 1.6%. What was sequenced was PBMCs. This TCR was sampled from a man aged 40-49 years with colorectal cancer. The V call is TRBV5-4, the J call TRBJ2-2, with 13 bases matching TRBD2. The CDR3 DNA reads TGTGCCAGCAGCTTCGGACTAGCGGGAGTACACACCGGGGAGCTGTTTTTT. This encodes CASSFGLAGVHTGELFF. Filled out from reference TRBV5-4 and TRBJ2-2, the complete variable domain reads ETGVTQSPTHLIKTRGQQVTLRCSSQSGHNTVSWYQQALGQGPQFIFQYYREEENGRGNFPPRFSGLQFPNYSSELNVNALELDDSALYLCASSFGLAGVHTGELFFGEGSRLTVL.